These T cell receptor beta chains were read from a single sample in a study of blood T cell repertoires in COVID-19. Profiling relied on immunoSEQ multiplex PCR, and the TCRdb table lists in-frame clones only, not all of them. The sample has 200,000 to 250,000 clones, about four fifths seen once; the top ten hold under 10%. The sequenced material came from peripheral blood. Source of these receptors: a woman older than 75 with COVID-19, enrolled during active disease. Both conserved end residues are part of each CDR3. A D gene is named only where the DNA matches it firmly. A clone size is listed for some rows: how often the clone was seen (once, few, many), or a class if it is expanded.

>NA|TRBJ2-2|TRBD2|TRBV19
TGTGCCAGTAGTAGCTCCGGGACTAGCGTCGGGGAGCTGTTTTTT
CASSSSGTSVGELFF
>NA|TRBJ2-2|NA|TRBV4-1
TGCGCCAGCAGCCAGTTTACACGGGGGGCCAACACCGGGGAGCTGTTTTTT
CASSQFTRGANTGELFF
>NA|TRBJ2-7|NA|TRBV18
TGTGCCAGCTCACCCTCGGGAGGGGGCCTCTACGAGCAGTACTTC
CASSPSGGGLYEQYF
>NA|TRBJ1-3|NA|TRBV27
TGTGCCAGCAGTTTATCGGAGGACGTTGGAAACACCATATATTTT
CASSLSEDVGNTIYF
>NA|TRBJ1-1|NA|TRBV5-4
TGTGCCAGCAGCTTGACCGGCAGGGAGAACACTGAAGCTTTCTTT
CASSLTGRENTEAFF
>NA|TRBJ2-3|TRBD2|TRBV5-1
TGCGCCAGCAGCTTGGCCAGACTAGCGGGGGGGAGTGATACGCAGTATTTT
CASSLARLAGGSDTQYF
>NA|TRBJ1-1|NA|TRBV2
TGTGCCAGCAGTGAGCGGGACTACACTGAAGCTTTCTTT
CASSERDYTEAFF
>NA|TRBJ2-5|NA|TRBV6-1
TGTGCCAGCAGTGAAGCGAGGGCAGGGGAAGAGACCCAGTACTTC
CASSEARAGEETQYF
>NA|TRBJ1-2|NA|TRBV9
TGTGCCAGCAGCGTACGGTCTACAGGGATTAATGGCTACACCTTC
CASSVRSTGINGYTF
>NA|TRBJ2-7|NA|TRBV5-1
TGCGCCAGCAGCTTGGCCTATGAACCAGGGACCTACGAGCAGTACTTC
CASSLAYEPGTYEQYF
>NA|TRBJ1-2|NA|TRBV9
TGTGCCAGCAGCGAAGGGTCCTGGGGGGGAGGCTACACCTTC
CASSEGSWGGGYTF
>NA|TRBJ1-4|NA|TRBV10-1
TGCGCCAGCAGTAGCGGGCCGGATGAAAAACTGTTTTTT
CASSSGPDEKLFF
>few|TRBJ2-5|TRBD1|TRBV19
TGTGCCAGTAGTATGAGGGACAGGGGACGGGAGACCCAGTACTTC
CASSMRDRGRETQYF